This T cell receptor (beta chain) was documented in a study of Graves' ophthalmopathy and Graves' hyperthyroidism. Amplification of TCR beta CDR3 regions used RNA transcripts. The workflow started with a first-round RT-PCR run with HTBI primers and then moved on to a second-round multiplex PCR. A single record per CDR3 protein comes from TCRdb applying MiXCR to the multiplex PCR reads. The sample includes hundreds of thousands of distinct CDR3 sequences, roughly two fifths of them seen just once. This clonotype was seen ten or more times. Its antigen is as yet unknown. Around 10 ml of fresh blood yielded the PBMCs by density gradient. Study results and caveats: For separating ophthalmopathy from stable hyperthyroidism, a 13-signature model gave roughly 90% sensitivity and roughly 83% specificity.

The CDR3 has 12 amino acids. Germline V gives CDR1 DFQATT, CDR2 SNEGSKA (reference sequence). Trimming took off 3 bases at V and 4 bases at J, with 9 bases between the two ends. The chain couples TRBV20-1 to TRBJ1-2; D gene unclear. This sequence was found in an adult man with Graves' ophthalmopathy. Sequenced input: peripheral blood. CDR3 region: CSARTDAYGYTF. CDR3 nucleotide sequence: TGCAGTGCTAGGACTGACGCCTATGGCTACACCTTC.